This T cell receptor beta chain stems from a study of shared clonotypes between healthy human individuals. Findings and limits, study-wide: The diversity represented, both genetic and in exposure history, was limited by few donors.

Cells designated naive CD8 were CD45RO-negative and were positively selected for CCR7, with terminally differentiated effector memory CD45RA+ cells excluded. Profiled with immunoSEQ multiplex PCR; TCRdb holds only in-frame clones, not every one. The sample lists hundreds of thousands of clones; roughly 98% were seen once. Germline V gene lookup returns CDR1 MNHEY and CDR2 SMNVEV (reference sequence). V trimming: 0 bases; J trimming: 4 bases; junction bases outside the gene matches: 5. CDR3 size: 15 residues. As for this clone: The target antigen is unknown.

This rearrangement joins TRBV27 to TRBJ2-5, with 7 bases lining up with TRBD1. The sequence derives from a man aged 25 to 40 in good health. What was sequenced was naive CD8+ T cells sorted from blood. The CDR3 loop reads CASSLSVTGRETQYF. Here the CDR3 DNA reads TGTGCCAGCAGTTTATCGGTGACAGGGCGAGAGACCCAGTACTTC.